These T cell receptor beta chains were read from a single sample in a study of technical replicates of blood from a handful of donors. The assay was immunoSEQ multiplex PCR, and TCRdb's table has in-frame clones only and misses some. The table lists more than 60,000 clones, around nine tenths of them singletons, with approximately 4.7% in the top ten. Sequencing used PBMCs. The receptor source for this set is a human donor in good health. Some clones in this sample may be carry-over from other donors' samples. Each CDR3 is given with its conserved first and last residue. The order of the fields is D gene, clone size, J gene, V gene, CDR3 DNA, CDR3 protein. A D gene is named only where the DNA matches it firmly. The size entry is marked missing in some rows and otherwise reads once, few, many or a size class.

TRBD1	.	TRBJ2-3	TRBV5-1	TGCGCCAGCAGCCGACAGGGTCAAGATACGCAGTATTTT	CASSRQGQDTQYF
.	.	TRBJ2-1	TRBV7-3	TGTGCCAGCAGCTTAATGGTGACGGGGAGATCGTACAATGAGCAGTTCTTC	CASSLMVTGRSYNEQFF
.	.	TRBJ2-7	TRBV18	TGTGCCAGCTCACCATGGCAGGGGAAGGACGAGCAGTACTTC	CASSPWQGKDEQYF
.	.	TRBJ2-1	TRBV7-3	TGTGCCAGCAGCTTACGGTCGGGACTCGTATACAATGAGCAGTTCTTC	CASSLRSGLVYNEQFF
TRBD1	.	TRBJ2-3	TRBV6-5	TGTGCCAGCACCGCCAACGGACAGGCCACAGATACGCAGTATTTT	CASTANGQATDTQYF
TRBD2	.	TRBJ2-3	TRBV7-2	TGTGCCAGCAGCCCCGGGGATGCTAGCGGCCGCACAGATACGCAGTATTTT	CASSPGDASGRTDTQYF
.	.	TRBJ1-1	TRBV6-5	TGTGCCAGCAGTTACCTCGGGAGAGCTTTCTTT	CASSYLGRAFF
TRBD2	.	TRBJ2-3	TRBV27	TGTGCCAGCAGTTTCGCCTTTGTCCCCTCCAGCGGGGGCCCTCCTAGCACAGATACGCAGTATTTT	CASSFAFVPSSGGPPSTDTQYF
.	.	TRBJ2-7	TRBV30	TGTGCCTGGAGTGGCAGTACTAGATCCTCCTACGAGCAGTACTTC	CAWSGSTRSSYEQYF
.	.	TRBJ1-5	TRBV30	TGTGCCTGGAGACCGAATGAGAATCAGCCCCAGCATTTT	CAWRPNENQPQHF
.	.	TRBJ2-1	TRBV4-2	TGTGCCAGCAGCCAAGATGCAGGAGGGGATGAGCAGTTCTTC	CASSQDAGGDEQFF
TRBD1	.	TRBJ2-2	TRBV5-1	TGCGCCAGCAGCTTGACAGGGGACACCGGGGAGCTGTTTTTT	CASSLTGDTGELFF
.	.	TRBJ1-5	TRBV6-1	TGTGCCAGCTCCGTTAGCAATCAGCCCCAGCATTTT	CASSVSNQPQHF
TRBD2	.	TRBJ2-5	TRBV15	TGTGCCACCAGCGACCTGCGGGGGGGGCAAGAGACCCAGTACTTC	CATSDLRGGQETQYF
TRBD1	.	TRBJ2-5	TRBV7-7	TGTGCCAGCAGCCCGACAGGGGCAGGGGAGACCCAGTACTTC	CASSPTGAGETQYF
.	.	TRBJ2-7	TRBV6-5	TGTGCCAGCAGTCGCGCGGGGGCTCGCGAGCAGTACTTC	CASSRAGAREQYF
TRBD1	.	TRBJ2-7	TRBV7-2	TGTGCCAGCAGCCCCGCCGGGACAGCCTTCTACGAGCAGTACTTC	CASSPAGTAFYEQYF
TRBD1	once	TRBJ2-5	TRBV18	TGTGCCAGCTCACCGAGGGGGCTAGAGACCCAGTACTTC	CASSPRGLETQYF
.	.	TRBJ1-2	TRBV4-2	TGTGCCAGCAGTTACGACGGGGGTTCAGGCTACACCTTC	CASSYDGGSGYTF
TRBD1	.	TRBJ2-6	TRBV7-9	TGTGCCAGCAGCCAGGGACAGGGGGGCTCTGGGGCCAACGTCCTGACTTTC	CASSQGQGGSGANVLTF
.	.	TRBJ2-7	TRBV2	TGTGCCAGCCAAGCCGGATCTAGGTACTACGAGCAGTACTTC	CASQAGSRYYEQYF
.	.	TRBJ2-1	TRBV10-3	TGTGCCATCAGTGAGTCTGTGGGGGCGGGTGATGAGCAGTTCTTC	CAISESVGAGDEQFF